This is a list of T cell receptor beta chains from one sample in a study of identical twins. TCRdb reprocessed the 5' RACE reads via MiXCR and lists one record per CDR3 protein. The sample carries fewer than 450,000 distinct CDR3 sequences, approximately 10% recorded once. Input material: naive T cells sorted from blood. The receptors derive from a woman aged 45-59 years in good health. Both conserved end residues are part of each CDR3. Fields, in order: CDR3 protein, CDR3 DNA, V gene, J gene, clone size, D gene. The D gene is left open where the match is weak. Size is stated for part of the rows, as once, few or many counts, or as a class when the clone is expanded.

CSARGGGGQPQHF	TGCAGTGCTAGAGGCGGGGGTGGTCAGCCCCAGCATTTT	TRBV20-1	TRBJ1-5	few	.
CASSLEGTSGRANEQFF	TGTGCCAGCAGCTTAGAGGGCACTAGCGGGAGGGCCAATGAGCAGTTCTTC	TRBV7-2	TRBJ2-1	.	TRBD2
CASSRRDSNYGYTF	TGTGCCAGCAGCCGCAGGGACAGCAACTATGGCTACACCTTC	TRBV12-3/TRBV12-4	TRBJ1-2	.	TRBD1
CASRFTGTDQPQHF	TGTGCCAGCAGATTCACAGGAACGGATCAGCCCCAGCATTTT	TRBV6-6	TRBJ1-5	few	.
CSVEGPTRGGTEAFF	TGCAGCGTTGAAGGGCCCACAAGAGGTGGCACTGAAGCTTTCTTT	TRBV29-1	TRBJ1-1	.	.
CSARGWASGYNEQFF	TGCAGTGCTAGGGGGTGGGCTAGCGGATACAATGAGCAGTTCTTC	TRBV20-1	TRBJ2-1	few	TRBD2
CSVEGARDGGNTIYF	TGCAGCGTTGAGGGTGCCAGGGACGGAGGAAACACCATATATTTT	TRBV29-1	TRBJ1-3	few	.
CASSRGLAGYETQYF	TGTGCCAGTTCCAGAGGGCTAGCCGGGTACGAGACCCAGTACTTC	TRBV27	TRBJ2-5	few	.
CASSPRIDEPEQFF	TGTGCCAGCAGCCCTCGAATTGATGAGCCAGAGCAGTTCTTC	TRBV5-5	TRBJ2-1	many	.
CSVGSGSVGELFF	TGCAGCGTTGGGTCCGGGTCGGTCGGGGAGCTGTTTTTT	TRBV29-1	TRBJ2-2	.	.
CSAKQHLAKNIQYF	TGCAGTGCAAAACAACACCTAGCCAAAAACATTCAGTACTTC	TRBV20-1	TRBJ2-4	many	.
CASSEGGGSPLHF	TGTGCCAGCAGTGAAGGAGGGGGATCACCCCTCCACTTT	TRBV2	TRBJ1-6	few	.
CATSAYPVAGELFF	TGTGCCACCAGTGCATACCCCGTGGCCGGGGAGCTGTTTTTT	TRBV24-1	TRBJ2-2	.	.
CASSQVRFGNNEQFF	TGCGCCAGCAGCCAAGTCCGTTTCGGGAACAATGAGCAGTTCTTC	TRBV4-1	TRBJ2-1	.	.
CASSIRGGTGELFF	TGTGCCAGTAGTATACGCGGAGGCACCGGGGAGCTGTTTTTT	TRBV19	TRBJ2-2	.	.
CSAAGEEFSYGYTF	TGCAGTGCTGCTGGGGAGGAGTTCAGCTATGGCTACACCTTC	TRBV20-1	TRBJ1-2	few	.
CASSLIAGGNYEQYF	TGTGCCAGCAGCTTAATCGCGGGAGGTAACTACGAGCAGTACTTC	TRBV7-3	TRBJ2-7	.	TRBD2
CASSFLGMDSTYEQYF	TGTGCCAGCAGCTTCCTCGGTATGGACTCTACGTACGAGCAGTACTTC	TRBV5-5	TRBJ2-7	.	.
CASRSGSVPFEQYF	TGTGCCAGCCGTAGCGGGAGTGTCCCCTTCGAGCAGTACTTC	TRBV7-9	TRBJ2-7	.	TRBD2
CASSLVASGNTIYF	TGTGCCAGCAGTTTGGTAGCTTCTGGAAACACCATATATTTT	TRBV12-3/TRBV12-4	TRBJ1-3	many	.
CASSSTGTKDEKLFF	TGTGCCAGCAGCTCAACCGGAACCAAAGACGAAAAACTGTTTTTT	TRBV9	TRBJ1-4	.	.